This T cell receptor (beta chain) was sequenced in a study of Graves' ophthalmopathy and Graves' hyperthyroidism. Whole-study findings and limits: Sensitivity reached approximately 71% and specificity about 73% when the model predicted ophthalmopathy progression.

The starting material, approximately 10 ml of fresh peripheral blood, provided the PBMCs. Amplified TCR beta CDR3 regions were obtained using RNA transcripts as template. HTBI-primed first-round RT-PCR preceded second-round multiplex PCR. TCRdb redid the calling of the multiplex PCR reads with MiXCR, one entry per CDR3 protein. The sample shows about 240,000 distinct CDR3 sequences, around 50% of them seen only once. V gave up 5 bases and J gave up 10 bases; unmatched junction bases: 11. Germline-derived CDR1 and CDR2 are SEHNR and FQNEAQ (reference sequence). This CDR3 has 15 amino acids. At least ten counts were recorded for this clonotype. Its antigen remains unknown.

The source is an adult man with Graves' ophthalmopathy. This chain joins TRBV7-9 and TRBJ1-6; TRBD1 matches at 7 bases. The specimen was peripheral blood. In nucleotides, the CDR3 is TGTGCCAGCAGCCCTCAGGGGGGCGCGAAATCACCCCTCCACTTT. Translation: CASSPQGGAKSPLHF.